This TCR beta chain was sequenced in a study of T cell changes during pregnancy in multiple sclerosis. CDR1 is MNHEY and CDR2 is SMNVEV in the germline V gene (reference sequence). Deletions cut 5 bases from V and 0 bases from J, with 5 bases between. This CDR3 has 13 amino acids. The protocol was immunoSEQ multiplex PCR, while the TCRdb copy is restricted to in-frame clones and leaves out a portion. The profile shows over 35,000 clones, 90% of them singletons. This sequence was found in a female donor with multiple sclerosis, enrolled in a pregnancy study. The chain couples TRBV27 to TRBJ2-1; D gene unclear. Specimen: CD4+ T cells from peripheral blood mononuclear cells, collected in the third trimester of pregnancy. The CDR3 protein is CASSRYSYNEQFF. The CDR3 DNA reads as TGTGCCAGCAGTCGGTACTCCTACAATGAGCAGTTCTTC.